This T cell receptor beta chain was identified in a study of blood T cell repertoires in COVID-19. Per germline, CDR1 LNHDA and CDR2 SQIVND (reference sequence). V gave up 0 bases and J gave up 2 bases; unmatched junction bases: 16. The CDR3 is made up of 20 amino acids. Data came from immunoSEQ multiplex PCR; TCRdb stores just in-frame clones and leaves some out. Counted here are roughly 190,000 clones, about 89% occurring once; the ten biggest clones make up more than 3%. This receptor was obtained from a man between 65 and 85 years old with acute or convalescent COVID-19. This chain links TRBV19 with TRBJ2-3, with TRBD2 matching over 8 bases. The sample comprised peripheral blood. As DNA, the CDR3 is TGTGCCAGTAGTATAGATGTCGGCGGGGGGCCAAGGCTACTCACAGATACGCAGTATTTT. Encoded protein: CASSIDVGGGPRLLTDTQYF.